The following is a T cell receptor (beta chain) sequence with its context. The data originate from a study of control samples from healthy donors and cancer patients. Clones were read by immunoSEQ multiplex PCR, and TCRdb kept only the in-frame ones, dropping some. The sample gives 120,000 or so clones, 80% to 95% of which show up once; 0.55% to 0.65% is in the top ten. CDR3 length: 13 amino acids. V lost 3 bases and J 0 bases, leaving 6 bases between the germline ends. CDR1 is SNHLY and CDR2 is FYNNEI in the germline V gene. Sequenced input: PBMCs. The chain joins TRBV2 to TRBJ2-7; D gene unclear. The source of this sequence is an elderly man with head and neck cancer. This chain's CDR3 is CASSESLSYEQYF. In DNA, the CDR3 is TGTGCCAGCAGTGAGTCGCTCTCCTACGAGCAGTACTTC.